A single sample is the source of the 3 T cell receptor beta chains below, sequenced in a study of blood T cell repertoires in COVID-19. Some clones are missing from TCRdb's copy, which holds only in-frame ones; the method was immunoSEQ multiplex PCR. The repertoire has roughly 68,000 clones, approximately 85% of them found once; the top ten carry roughly 25%. The sequenced sample consisted of peripheral blood. These receptor sequences come from a man aged 45-65 years with acute or convalescent COVID-19.

J is TRBJ1-1 and V is TRBV27, with 8 bases lining up with TRBD1. The CDR3 is made up of 14 amino acids. CDR1 and CDR2 (germline): MNHEY, SMNVEV (reference sequence). The J segment lost 8 bases and the V segment lost 4 bases, leaving 9 bases of the junction unmatched. The CDR3 DNA is TGTGCCAGCAGTTCCCAGGGGGCGAAACGGGAAGCTTTCTTT. Translating gives CASSSQGAKREAFF.

This sequence joins TRBV7-9 and TRBJ1-1; D is ambiguous. Trimming shortened V by 5 bases and J by 6 bases, and 22 bases separated the two germline ends. Germline loops: CDR1 SEHNR, CDR2 FQNEAQ (reference sequence). CDR3 length: 16 residues. This CDR3 reads CASSPPPWRDKAEAFF. The CDR3 region has the DNA TGTGCCAGCAGCCCTCCCCCCTGGCGAGACAAAGCTGAAGCTTTCTTT.

The V call is TRBV7-8, the J call TRBJ2-3, with D maybe TRBD2 (5 bases). The V and J ends lost 3 bases and 5 bases respectively, with 12 bases between them. Germline V lookup: CDR1 SGHVS, CDR2 FQNEAQ. The CDR3 is 14 residues long. CDR3 DNA: TGTGCCAGCAGCTTCACCCGGGCGGGAGATACGCAGTATTTT. As protein: CASSFTRAGDTQYF.